This TCR beta chain is from a study of shared clonotypes between healthy human individuals. Whole-study results and caveats: Represented diversity (both genetic and exposure-history) was limited by the small number of donors.

Measured with immunoSEQ multiplex PCR; TCRdb has only the in-frame clones, and not every one. The table shows 470,000 or so clones, with roughly 80% occurring only once. Donors were healthy HIV-negative adults without recent acute infections or vaccinations. All participating donors were Caucasian adults from Nashville, Tennessee. V lost 0 bases to trimming and J lost 1 base, with 6 bases between them. The germline V gene has CDR1 SGHVS and CDR2 FNYEAQ. The CDR3 sequence is 14 residues long. Of note for this clone: What it binds is unknown.

This sequence originates from a woman aged 40-49 years in good health. Some clones in this sample may be carry-over from other donors' samples. Specimen: PBMCs. The rearrangement links TRBV7-6 to TRBJ1-1, with unresolved D. The CDR3 DNA is TGTGCCAGCAGCTTAGCGTCCCGGAACACTGAAGCTTTCTTT. As protein: CASSLASRNTEAFF.